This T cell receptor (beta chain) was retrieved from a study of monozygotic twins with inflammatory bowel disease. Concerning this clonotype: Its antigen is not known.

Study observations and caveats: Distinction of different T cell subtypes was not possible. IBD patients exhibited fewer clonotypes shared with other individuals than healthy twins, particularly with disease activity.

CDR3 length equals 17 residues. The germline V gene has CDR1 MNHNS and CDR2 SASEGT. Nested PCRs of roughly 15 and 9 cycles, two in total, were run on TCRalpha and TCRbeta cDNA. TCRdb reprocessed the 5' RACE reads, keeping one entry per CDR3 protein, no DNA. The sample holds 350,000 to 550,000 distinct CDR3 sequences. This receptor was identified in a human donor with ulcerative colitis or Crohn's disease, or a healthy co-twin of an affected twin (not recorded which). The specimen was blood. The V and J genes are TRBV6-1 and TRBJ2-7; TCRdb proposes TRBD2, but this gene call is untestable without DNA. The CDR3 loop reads CASSEAEWLAENYEQYF.